This TCR beta chain was retrieved from a study of CD8+ T cells in alopecia areata. Study summary: The authors scored treated patients' severity by affected scalp percentage. Study observations and caveats: Numerous clones, expanded in lesions, remained in scalp and blood during tofacitinib. There were also resident alphabeta T cells of normal skin sequenced in scalp samples.

The CDR3 spans 15 residues. Trimming removed 4 bases from V and 4 bases from J; junction bases left unmatched: 8. Germline loops: CDR1 SGHDN, CDR2 FVKESK. Noted treatment: oral pan-JAK inhibitor, 5-10 mg twice daily. The investigators collected lesional scalp punch biopsies and peripheral blood from alopecia areata patients. This clone was found a few times. What it recognizes is unknown. Extracted from the samples, RNA was reverse transcribed into cDNA to serve as the sequencing template. Here immunoSEQ multiplex PCR was the method, and the copy in TCRdb shows in-frame clones only, minus some. The profile shows around 190,000 clones, around three fifths of them singletons.

The sample here was CD4+ T cells sorted from blood, taken between weeks 49 and 50, from a patient treated with tofacitinib. The chain links TRBV14 to TRBJ1-2, with 8 bases lining up with TRBD1. This clonotype was sampled from a human donor with alopecia areata. This chain's CDR3 is CASSPGDRGLYGYTF. The DNA of the CDR3 is TGTGCCAGCAGCCCGGGCGACAGGGGACTCTATGGCTACACCTTC.